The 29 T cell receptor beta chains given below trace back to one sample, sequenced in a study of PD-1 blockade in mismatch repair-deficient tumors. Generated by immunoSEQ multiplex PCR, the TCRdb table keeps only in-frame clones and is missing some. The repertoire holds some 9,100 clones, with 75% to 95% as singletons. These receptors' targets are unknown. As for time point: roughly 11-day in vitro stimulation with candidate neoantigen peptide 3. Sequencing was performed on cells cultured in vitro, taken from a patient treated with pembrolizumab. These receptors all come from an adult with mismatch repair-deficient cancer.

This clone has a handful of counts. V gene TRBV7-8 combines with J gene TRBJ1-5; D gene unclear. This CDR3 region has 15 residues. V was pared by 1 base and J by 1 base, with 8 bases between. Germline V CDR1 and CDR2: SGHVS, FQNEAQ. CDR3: CASSLGTHSNQPQHF. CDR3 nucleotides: TGTGCCAGCAGCTTAGGAACCCACAGCAATCAGCCCCAGCATTTT. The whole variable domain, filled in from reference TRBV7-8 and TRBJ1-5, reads GAGVSQSPRYKVAKRGQDVALRCDPISGHVSLFWYQQALGQGPEFLTYFQNEAQLDKSGLPSDRFFAERPEGSVSTLKIQRTQQEDSAVYLCASSLGTHSNQPQHFGDGTRLSIL.

CDR3 bases: TGTGCCAGCAGTTACGTGGGACAGGGCGACACTGAAGCTTTCTTT. It encodes CASSYVGQGDTEAFF. The rearrangement uses TRBV6-5 and TRBJ1-1, with 9 bases aligning to TRBD1. Unmatched junction bases numbered 4, after V lost 2 bases and J lost 3 bases. The CDR3 runs 15 residues. Germline V gene data show CDR1 as MNHEY and CDR2 as SVGAGI.

The CDR3 region is CASSSLDSGARSGANVLTF. The CDR3 DNA reads as TGTGCCAGCAGTTCCCTGGACAGTGGAGCCCGCTCTGGGGCCAACGTCCTGACTTTC. The chain combines TRBV2 with TRBJ2-6, with D perhaps TRBD1 (6 bases). The CDR3 has 19 residues. Germline V gene data show CDR1 as SNHLY and CDR2 as FYNNEI. The V and J ends lost 5 bases and 0 bases respectively, with 20 bases between them.

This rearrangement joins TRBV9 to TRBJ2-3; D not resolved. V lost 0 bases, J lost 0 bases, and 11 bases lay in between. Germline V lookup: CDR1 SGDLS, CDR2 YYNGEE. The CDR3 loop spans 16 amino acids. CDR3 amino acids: CASSVGSLTSTDTQYF. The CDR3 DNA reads TGTGCCAGCAGCGTAGGGTCGCTAACTAGCACAGATACGCAGTATTTT.

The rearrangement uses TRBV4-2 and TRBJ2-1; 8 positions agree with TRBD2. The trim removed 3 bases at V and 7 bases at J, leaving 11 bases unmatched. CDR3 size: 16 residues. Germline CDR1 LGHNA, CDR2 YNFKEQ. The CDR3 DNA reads TGTGCCAGCAGCCAGACCCCGGGACTAGATTGGAATGAGCAGTTCTTC. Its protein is CASSQTPGLDWNEQFF.

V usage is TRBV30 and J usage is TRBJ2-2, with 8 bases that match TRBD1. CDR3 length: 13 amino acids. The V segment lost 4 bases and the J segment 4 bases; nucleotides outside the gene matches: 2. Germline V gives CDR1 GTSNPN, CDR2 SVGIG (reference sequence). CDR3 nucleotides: TGTGCCTGGAAGACAGGGGCCACCGGGGAGCTGTTTTTT. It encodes CAWKTGATGELFF.

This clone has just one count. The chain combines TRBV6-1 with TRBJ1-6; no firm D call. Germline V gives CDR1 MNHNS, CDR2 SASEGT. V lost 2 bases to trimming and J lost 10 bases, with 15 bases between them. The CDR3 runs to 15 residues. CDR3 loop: CASSEHDVSGSPLHF. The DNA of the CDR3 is TGTGCCAGCAGTGAACATGACGTATCGGGCTCACCCCTCCACTTT.

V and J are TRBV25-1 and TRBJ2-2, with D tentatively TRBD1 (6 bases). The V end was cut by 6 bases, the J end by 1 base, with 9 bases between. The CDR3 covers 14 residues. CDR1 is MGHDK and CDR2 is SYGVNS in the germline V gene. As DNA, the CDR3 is TGTGCCAGCAGGACAGGTGGGAACACCGGGGAGCTGTTTTTT. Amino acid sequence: CASRTGGNTGELFF.

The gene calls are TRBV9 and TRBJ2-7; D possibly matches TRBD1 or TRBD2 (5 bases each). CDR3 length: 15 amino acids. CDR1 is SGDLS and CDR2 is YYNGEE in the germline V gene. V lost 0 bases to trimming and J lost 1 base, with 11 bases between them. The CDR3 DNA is TGTGCCAGCAGCGTAGACGGGACGGAATCCTACGAGCAGTACTTC. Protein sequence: CASSVDGTESYEQYF. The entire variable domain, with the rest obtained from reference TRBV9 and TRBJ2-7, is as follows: DSGVTQTPKHLITATGQRVTLRCSPRSGDLSVYWYQQSLDQGLQFLIQYYNGEERAKGNILERFSAQQFPDLHSELNLSSLELGDSALYFCASSVDGTESYEQYFGPGTRLTVT.

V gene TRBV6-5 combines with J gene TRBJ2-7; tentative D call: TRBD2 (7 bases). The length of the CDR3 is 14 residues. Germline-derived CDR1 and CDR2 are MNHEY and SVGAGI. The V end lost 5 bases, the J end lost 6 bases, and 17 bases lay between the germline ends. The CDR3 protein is CASSKTGTTGEQYF. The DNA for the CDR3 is TGTGCCAGCAGTAAAACAGGGACTACTGGCGAGCAGTACTTC.

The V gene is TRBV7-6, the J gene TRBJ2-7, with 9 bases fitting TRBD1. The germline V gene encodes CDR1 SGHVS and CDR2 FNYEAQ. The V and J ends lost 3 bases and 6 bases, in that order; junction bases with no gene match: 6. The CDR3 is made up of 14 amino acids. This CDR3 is CASSLRQGVSEQYF. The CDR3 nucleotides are TGTGCCAGCAGCTTGAGACAGGGGGTGAGCGAGCAGTACTTC.

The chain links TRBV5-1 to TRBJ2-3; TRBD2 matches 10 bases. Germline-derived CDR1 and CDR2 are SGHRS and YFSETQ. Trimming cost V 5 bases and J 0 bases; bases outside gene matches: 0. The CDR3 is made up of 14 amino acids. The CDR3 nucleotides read TGCGCCAGCAGGACTAGCGGGAGCACAGATACGCAGTATTTT. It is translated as CASRTSGSTDTQYF.

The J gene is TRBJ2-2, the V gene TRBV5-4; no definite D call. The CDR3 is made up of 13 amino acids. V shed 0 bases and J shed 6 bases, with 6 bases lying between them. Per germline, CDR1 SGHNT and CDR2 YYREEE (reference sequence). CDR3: CASSLDSPGELFF. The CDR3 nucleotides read TGTGCCAGCAGCTTGGATTCACCCGGGGAGCTGTTTTTT.

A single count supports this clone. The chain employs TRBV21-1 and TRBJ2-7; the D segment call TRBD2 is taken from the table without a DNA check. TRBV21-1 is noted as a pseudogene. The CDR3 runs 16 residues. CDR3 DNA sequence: TGTGCCAGCAGCTCTCGACTAGCGGGAGGACCCTACGAGCAGTACTTC. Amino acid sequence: CASSSRLAGGPYEQYF.

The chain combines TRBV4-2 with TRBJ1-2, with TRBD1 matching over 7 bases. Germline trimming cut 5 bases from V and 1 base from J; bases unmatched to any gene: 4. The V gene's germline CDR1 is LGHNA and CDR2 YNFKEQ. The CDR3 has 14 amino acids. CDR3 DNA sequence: TGTGCCAGCAGCATGACAGGGAGTAACTATGGCTACACCTTC. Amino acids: CASSMTGSNYGYTF.

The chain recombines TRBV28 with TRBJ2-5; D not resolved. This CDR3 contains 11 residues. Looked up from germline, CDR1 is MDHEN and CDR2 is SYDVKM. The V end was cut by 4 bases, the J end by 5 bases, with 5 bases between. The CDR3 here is CASSYSETQYF. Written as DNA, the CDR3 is TGTGCCAGCAGTTACTCGGAGACCCAGTACTTC.

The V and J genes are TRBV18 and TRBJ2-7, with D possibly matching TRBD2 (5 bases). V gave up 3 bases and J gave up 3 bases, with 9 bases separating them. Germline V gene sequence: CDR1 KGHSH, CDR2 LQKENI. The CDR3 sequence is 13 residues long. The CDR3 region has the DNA TGTGCCAGCTCACCCGGAGGTGACTACGAGCAGTACTTC. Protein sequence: CASSPGGDYEQYF.

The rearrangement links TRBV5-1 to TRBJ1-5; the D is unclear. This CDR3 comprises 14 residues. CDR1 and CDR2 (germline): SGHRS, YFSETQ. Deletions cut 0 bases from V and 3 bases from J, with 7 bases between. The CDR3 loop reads CASSLDAFNQPQHF. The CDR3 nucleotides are TGCGCCAGCAGCTTGGATGCGTTCAATCAGCCCCAGCATTTT.

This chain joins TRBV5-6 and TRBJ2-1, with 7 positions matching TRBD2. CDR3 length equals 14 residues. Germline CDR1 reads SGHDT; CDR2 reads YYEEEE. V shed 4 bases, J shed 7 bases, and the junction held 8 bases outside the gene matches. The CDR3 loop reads CASSGGLPGNEQFF. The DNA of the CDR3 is TGTGCCAGCAGCGGGGGACTACCCGGGAATGAGCAGTTCTTC.

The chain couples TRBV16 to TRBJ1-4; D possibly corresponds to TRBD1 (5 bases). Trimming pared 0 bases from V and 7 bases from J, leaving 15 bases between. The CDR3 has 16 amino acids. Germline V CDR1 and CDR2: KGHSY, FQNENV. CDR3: CASSQSRGRGGEKLFF. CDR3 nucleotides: TGTGCCAGCAGCCAATCCCGAGGACGTGGGGGTGAAAAACTGTTTTTT.

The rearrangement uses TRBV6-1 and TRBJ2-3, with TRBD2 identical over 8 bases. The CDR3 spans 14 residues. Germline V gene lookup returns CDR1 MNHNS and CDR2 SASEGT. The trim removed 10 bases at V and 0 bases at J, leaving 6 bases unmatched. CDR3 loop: CATSGGRSTDTQYF. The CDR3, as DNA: TGTGCCACCAGCGGGGGCCGGAGCACAGATACGCAGTATTTT.

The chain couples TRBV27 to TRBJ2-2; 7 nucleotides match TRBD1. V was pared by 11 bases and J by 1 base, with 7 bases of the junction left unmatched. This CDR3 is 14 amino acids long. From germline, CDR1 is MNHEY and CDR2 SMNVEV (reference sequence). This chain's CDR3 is CAAKQGLNTGELFF. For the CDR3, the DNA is TGTGCCGCAAAACAGGGGTTGAACACCGGGGAGCTGTTTTTT.

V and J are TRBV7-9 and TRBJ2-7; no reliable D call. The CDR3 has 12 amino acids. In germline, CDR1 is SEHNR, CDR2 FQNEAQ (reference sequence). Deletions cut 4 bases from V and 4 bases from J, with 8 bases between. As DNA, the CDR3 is TGTGCCAGCAGCTACAGCCCGTACGAGCAGTACTTC. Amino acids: CASSYSPYEQYF.

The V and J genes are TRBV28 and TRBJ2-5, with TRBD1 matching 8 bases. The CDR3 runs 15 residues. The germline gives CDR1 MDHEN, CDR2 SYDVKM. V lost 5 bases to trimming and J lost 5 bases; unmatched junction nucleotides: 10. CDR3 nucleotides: TGTGCCAGCAGTAAACGACAGGGGTTGGGGGAGACCCAGTACTTC. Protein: CASSKRQGLGETQYF. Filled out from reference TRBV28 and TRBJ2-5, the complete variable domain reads DVKVTQSSRYLVKRTGEKVFLECVQDMDHENMFWYRQDPGLGLRLIYFSYDVKMKEKGDIPEGYSVSREKKERFSLILESASTNQTSMYLCASSKRQGLGETQYFGPGTRLLVL.

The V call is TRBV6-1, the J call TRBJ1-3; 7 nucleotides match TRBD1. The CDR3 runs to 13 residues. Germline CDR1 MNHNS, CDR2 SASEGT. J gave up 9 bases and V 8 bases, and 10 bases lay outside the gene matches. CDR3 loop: CASGITGAPTIYF. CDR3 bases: TGTGCCAGCGGGATCACAGGGGCCCCCACCATATATTTT.

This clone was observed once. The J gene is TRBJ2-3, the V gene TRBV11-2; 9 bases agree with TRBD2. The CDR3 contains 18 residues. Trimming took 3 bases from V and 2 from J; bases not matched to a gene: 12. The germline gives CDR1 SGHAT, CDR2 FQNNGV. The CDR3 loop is CASSFGRGGGGFTDTQYF. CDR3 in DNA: TGTGCCAGCAGCTTTGGACGTGGCGGGGGGGGATTCACAGATACGCAGTATTTT.

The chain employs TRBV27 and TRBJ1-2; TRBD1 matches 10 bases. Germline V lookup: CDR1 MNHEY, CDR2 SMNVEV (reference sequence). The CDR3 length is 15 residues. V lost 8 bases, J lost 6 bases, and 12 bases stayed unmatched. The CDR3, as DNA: TGTGCCAGCCGGAATCCGGGACAGGGGAGAGATGGCTACACCTTC. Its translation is CASRNPGQGRDGYTF.

CDR3 DNA: TGTGCCAGCAGCAAAGGGACTAGCGGCTACGAGCAGTACTTC. Translation gives CASSKGTSGYEQYF. The rearrangement uses TRBV21-1 and TRBJ2-7; TRBD2, the table's D call, lacks a check against the DNA. TRBV21-1 is a pseudogene. The CDR3 sequence is 14 residues long.

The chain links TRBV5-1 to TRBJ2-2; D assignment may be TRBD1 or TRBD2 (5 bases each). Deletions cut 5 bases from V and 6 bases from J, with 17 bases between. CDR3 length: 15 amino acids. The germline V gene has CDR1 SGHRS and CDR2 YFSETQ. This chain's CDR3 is CASSGGAGKAGELFF. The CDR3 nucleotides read TGCGCCAGCAGTGGGGGTGCAGGGAAAGCCGGGGAGCTGTTTTTT.